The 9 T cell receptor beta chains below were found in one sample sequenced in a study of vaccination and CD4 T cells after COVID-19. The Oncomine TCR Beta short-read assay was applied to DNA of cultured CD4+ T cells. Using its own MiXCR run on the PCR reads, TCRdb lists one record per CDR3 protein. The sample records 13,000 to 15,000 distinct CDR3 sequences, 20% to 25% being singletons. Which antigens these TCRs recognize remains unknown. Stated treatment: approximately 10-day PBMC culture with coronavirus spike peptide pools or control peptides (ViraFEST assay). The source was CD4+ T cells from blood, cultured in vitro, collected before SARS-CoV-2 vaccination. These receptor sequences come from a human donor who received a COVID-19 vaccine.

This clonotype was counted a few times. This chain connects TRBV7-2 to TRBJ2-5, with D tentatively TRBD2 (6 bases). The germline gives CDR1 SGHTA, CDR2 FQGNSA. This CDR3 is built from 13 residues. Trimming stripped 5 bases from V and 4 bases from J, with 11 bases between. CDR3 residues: CASSPRGRETQYF. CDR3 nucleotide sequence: TGTGCCAGCAGCCCGCGGGGACGAGAGACCCAGTACTTC.

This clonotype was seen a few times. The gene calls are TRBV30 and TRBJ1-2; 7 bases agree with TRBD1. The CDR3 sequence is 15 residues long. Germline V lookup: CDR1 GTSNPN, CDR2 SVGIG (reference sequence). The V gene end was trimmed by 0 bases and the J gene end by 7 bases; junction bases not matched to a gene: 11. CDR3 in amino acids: CAWSVQSGGRGGYTF. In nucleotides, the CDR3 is TGTGCCTGGAGTGTGCAATCAGGGGGAAGGGGTGGCTACACCTTC.

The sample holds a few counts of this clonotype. For the CDR3, the DNA is TGTGCCAGTAATATTGGGGGGGCTAACTATGGCTACACCTTC. Protein sequence: CASNIGGANYGYTF. The rearrangement joins TRBV19 to TRBJ1-2; possibly TRBD1 for D (5 bases). Germline lookup yields CDR1 LNHDA and CDR2 SQIVND (reference sequence). CDR3 length: 14 amino acids. The V end lost 7 bases, the J end lost 0 bases, and 12 bases lay between the germline ends.

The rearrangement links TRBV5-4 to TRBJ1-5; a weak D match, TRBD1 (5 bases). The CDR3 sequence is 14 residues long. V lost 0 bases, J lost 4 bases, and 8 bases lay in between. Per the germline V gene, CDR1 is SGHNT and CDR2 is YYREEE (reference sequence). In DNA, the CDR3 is TGTGCCAGCAGCTTGGTTGGGGCAAATCAGCCCCAGCATTTT. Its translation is CASSLVGANQPQHF.

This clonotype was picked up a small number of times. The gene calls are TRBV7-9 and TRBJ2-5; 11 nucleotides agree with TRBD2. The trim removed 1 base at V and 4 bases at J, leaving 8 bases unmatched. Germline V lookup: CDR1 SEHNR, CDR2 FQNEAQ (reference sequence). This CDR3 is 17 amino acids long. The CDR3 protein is CASSLGSGGADGETQYF. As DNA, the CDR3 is TGTGCCAGCAGCTTAGGTAGCGGGGGGGCCGACGGAGAGACCCAGTACTTC.

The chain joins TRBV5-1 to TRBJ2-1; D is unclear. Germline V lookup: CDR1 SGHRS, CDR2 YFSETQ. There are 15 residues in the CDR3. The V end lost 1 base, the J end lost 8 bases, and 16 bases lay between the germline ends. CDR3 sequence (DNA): TGCGCCAGCAGCTTGTCGGGTGGGAACCCCCATGAGCAGTTCTTC. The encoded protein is CASSLSGGNPHEQFF. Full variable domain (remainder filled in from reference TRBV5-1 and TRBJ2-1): KAGVTQTPRYLIKTRGQQVTLSCSPISGHRSVSWYQQTPGQGLQFLFEYFSETQRNKGNFPGRFSGRQFSNSRSEMNVSTLELGDSALYLCASSLSGGNPHEQFFGPGTRLTVL.

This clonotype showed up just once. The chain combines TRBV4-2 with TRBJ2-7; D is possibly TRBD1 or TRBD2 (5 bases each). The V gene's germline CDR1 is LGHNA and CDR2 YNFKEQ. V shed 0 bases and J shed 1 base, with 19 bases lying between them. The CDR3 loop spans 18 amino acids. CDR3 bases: TGTGCCAGCAGCCAAGATATTTGGGGGACGGAGGCTTCCTACGAGCAGTACTTC. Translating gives CASSQDIWGTEASYEQYF.

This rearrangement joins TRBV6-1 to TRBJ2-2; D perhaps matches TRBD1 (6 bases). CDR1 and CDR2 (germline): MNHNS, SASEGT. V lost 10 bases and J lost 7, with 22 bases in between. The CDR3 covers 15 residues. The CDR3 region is CATTDRWGWRGELFF. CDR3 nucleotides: TGTGCCACCACCGACAGGTGGGGCTGGCGCGGGGAGCTGTTTTTT.

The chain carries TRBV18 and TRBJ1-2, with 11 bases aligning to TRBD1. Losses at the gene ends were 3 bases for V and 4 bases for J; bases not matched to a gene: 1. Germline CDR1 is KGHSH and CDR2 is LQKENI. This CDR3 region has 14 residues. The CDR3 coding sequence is TGTGCCAGCTCACCCGGGACAGGGGGCTATGGCTACACCTTC. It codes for CASSPGTGGYGYTF.